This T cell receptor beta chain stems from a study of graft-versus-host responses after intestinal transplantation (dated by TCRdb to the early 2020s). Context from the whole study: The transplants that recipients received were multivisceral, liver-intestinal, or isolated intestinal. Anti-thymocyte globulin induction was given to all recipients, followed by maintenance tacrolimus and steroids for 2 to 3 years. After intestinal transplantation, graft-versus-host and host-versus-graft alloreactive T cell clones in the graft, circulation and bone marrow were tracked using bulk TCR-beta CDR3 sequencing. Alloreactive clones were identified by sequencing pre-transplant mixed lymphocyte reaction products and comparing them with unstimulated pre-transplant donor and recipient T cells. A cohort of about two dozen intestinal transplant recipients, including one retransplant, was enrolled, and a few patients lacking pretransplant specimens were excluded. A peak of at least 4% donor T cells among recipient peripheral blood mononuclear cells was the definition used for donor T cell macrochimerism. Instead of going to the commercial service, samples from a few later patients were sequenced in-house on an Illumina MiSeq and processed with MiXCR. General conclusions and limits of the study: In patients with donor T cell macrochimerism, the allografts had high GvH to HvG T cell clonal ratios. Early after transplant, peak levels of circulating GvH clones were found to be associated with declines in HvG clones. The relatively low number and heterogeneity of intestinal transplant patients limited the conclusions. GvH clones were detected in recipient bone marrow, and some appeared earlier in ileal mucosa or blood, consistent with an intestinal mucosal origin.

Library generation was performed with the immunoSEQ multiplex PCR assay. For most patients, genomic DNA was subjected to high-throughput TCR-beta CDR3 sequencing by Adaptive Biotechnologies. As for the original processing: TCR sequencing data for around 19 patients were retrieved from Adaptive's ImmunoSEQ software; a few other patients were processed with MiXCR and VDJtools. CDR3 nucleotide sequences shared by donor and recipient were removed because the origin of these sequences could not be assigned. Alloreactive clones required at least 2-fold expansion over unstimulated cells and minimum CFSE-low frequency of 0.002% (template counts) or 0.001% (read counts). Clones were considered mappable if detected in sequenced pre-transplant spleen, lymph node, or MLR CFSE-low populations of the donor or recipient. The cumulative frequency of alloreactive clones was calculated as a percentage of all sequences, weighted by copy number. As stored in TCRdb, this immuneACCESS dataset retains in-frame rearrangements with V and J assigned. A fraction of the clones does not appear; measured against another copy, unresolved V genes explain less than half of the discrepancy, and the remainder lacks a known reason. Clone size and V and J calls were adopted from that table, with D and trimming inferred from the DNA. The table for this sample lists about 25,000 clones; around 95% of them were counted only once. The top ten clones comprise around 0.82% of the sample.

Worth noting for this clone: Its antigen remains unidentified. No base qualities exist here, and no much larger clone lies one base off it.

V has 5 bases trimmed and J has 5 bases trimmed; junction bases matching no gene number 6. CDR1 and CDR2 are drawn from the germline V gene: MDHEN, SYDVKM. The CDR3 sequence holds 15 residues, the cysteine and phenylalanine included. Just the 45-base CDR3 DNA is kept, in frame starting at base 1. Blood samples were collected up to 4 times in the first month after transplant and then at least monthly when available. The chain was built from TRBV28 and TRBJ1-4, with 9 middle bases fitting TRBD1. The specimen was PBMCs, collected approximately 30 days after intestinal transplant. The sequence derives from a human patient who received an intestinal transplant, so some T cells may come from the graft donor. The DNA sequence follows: TGTGCCAGCAGTACCAAACAGGGGGCGAATGAAAAACTGTTTTTT. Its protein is CASSTKQGANEKLFF.